A single sample is the source of the 14 T cell receptor beta chains below, sequenced in a study of shared clonotypes between healthy human individuals. Profiling relied on immunoSEQ multiplex PCR, and the TCRdb table lists in-frame clones only, not all of them. The sample carries about 1.1 million clones, about 84% recorded once. The specimen was memory CD4+ T cells from PBMCs. Regarding subset: CD45RA-negative fraction. The receptors stem from a man younger than 30 in good health. Some clones in this sample may be carry-over from other donors' samples.

The gene calls are TRBV2 and TRBJ2-7; D assignment may be TRBD1 or TRBD2 (7 bases each). Germline CDR1 SNHLY, CDR2 FYNNEI. V lost 7 bases and J 1 base, leaving 14 bases between the germline ends. The CDR3 sequence is 14 residues long. The CDR3 region is CASIQGGASYEQYF. CDR3 coding DNA: TGTGCCAGCATTCAGGGGGGGGCTTCCTACGAGCAGTACTTC.

The chain employs TRBV4-1 and TRBJ2-1; D not certain. The V end was cut by 1 base, the J end by 0 bases, with 10 bases between. The CDR3 runs 16 residues. In germline, CDR1 is MGHRA, CDR2 YSYEKL. CDR3 nucleotides: TGCGCCAGCAGCCAAGCGGCGGTTAGCTCCTACAATGAGCAGTTCTTC. Translation gives CASSQAAVSSYNEQFF.

The rearrangement links TRBV9 to TRBJ2-3, with 7 bases fitting TRBD2. The ends lost 2 bases at V and 4 bases at J; junction bases unmatched: 7. Germline V lookup: CDR1 SGDLS, CDR2 YYNGEE. The CDR3 is made up of 15 amino acids. The CDR3 region has the DNA TGTGCCAGCAGCGTCGGGGGGATAACAGCAGATACGCAGTATTTT. The encoded protein is CASSVGGITADTQYF.

This chain joins TRBV30 and TRBJ1-4; D uncertain. CDR1 is GTSNPN and CDR2 is SVGIG in the germline V gene (reference sequence). Trimming took 0 bases from V and 4 from J, leaving 12 bases between them. This CDR3 comprises 15 residues. The CDR3 region has the DNA TGTGCCTGGAGTGTATTGGGAGGTTATAATGAAAAACTGTTTTTT. Translation gives CAWSVLGGYNEKLFF.

V and J are TRBV10-1 and TRBJ2-3, with D hard to call. Trimming cost V 2 bases and J 4 bases, with 10 bases left between them. Germline lookup yields CDR1 WNHNN and CDR2 SYGVQD (reference sequence). This CDR3 is 14 amino acids long. The CDR3 DNA sequence: TGCGCCAGCAGTGAGGGGGTAGCCGCAGATACGCAGTATTTT. Its protein product is CASSEGVAADTQYF.

The genes are TRBV28 and TRBJ2-7; TRBD1 matches 9 bases. CDR1 is MDHEN and CDR2 is SYDVKM in the germline V gene. V lost 5 bases and J lost 5; bases outside the gene matches: 7. This CDR3 region has 14 residues. CDR3 residues: CASSPWTGVHEQYF. The CDR3, as DNA: TGTGCCAGCAGTCCTTGGACAGGGGTTCACGAGCAGTACTTC.

The J gene is TRBJ1-3, the V gene TRBV6-5, with D uncertain. The CDR3 spans 14 residues. Germline lookup yields CDR1 MNHEY and CDR2 SVGAGI. Trimming stripped 2 bases from V and 0 bases from J, with 5 bases between. The CDR3 reads CASSYDNSGNTIYF. CDR3 nucleotide sequence: TGTGCCAGCAGTTACGACAACTCTGGAAACACCATATATTTT.

The chain employs TRBV10-3 and TRBJ1-4; 7 bases are a match to TRBD1. The ends lost 2 bases at V and 10 bases at J; junction bases unmatched: 13. The CDR3 is 16 amino acids. CDR1 is ENHRY, CDR2 SYGVKD, per germline. CDR3 protein: CAISENPGQGEGKLFF. The CDR3 DNA follows: TGTGCCATCAGTGAGAATCCTGGCCAGGGGGAGGGAAAACTGTTTTTT.

The chain combines TRBV6-6 with TRBJ1-1; D is undetermined. V lost 2 bases, J lost 2 bases, and 9 bases lay in between. CDR3 length: 14 residues. Germline CDR1 is MNHNY and CDR2 is SVGAGI (reference sequence). The CDR3 bases are TGTGCCAGCAGTTACCCCGAAGGCAACACTGAAGCTTTCTTT. Amino acids: CASSYPEGNTEAFF.

This clone occurred a few times. The chain joins TRBV11-3 to TRBJ1-5; D is uncertain. CDR1 and CDR2 from the germline V gene are SGHNT and YENEEA. Trimming pared 2 bases from V and 2 bases from J, leaving 10 bases between. The CDR3 is made up of 15 amino acids. This CDR3 is CASSLNGLRNQPQHF. CDR3 DNA: TGTGCCAGCAGCTTAAACGGTTTGCGCAATCAGCCCCAGCATTTT.

This chain links TRBV25-1 with TRBJ2-3; 14 bases align to TRBD2. This CDR3 has 17 residues. Germline CDR1 reads MGHDK; CDR2 reads SYGVNS. The V gene end was trimmed by 6 bases and the J gene end by 3 bases; junction bases not matched to a gene: 8. Written as DNA, the CDR3 is TGTGCCAGCAGACTTCCGGGACTAGCGGGAGCAACAGATACGCAGTATTTT. Protein: CASRLPGLAGATDTQYF.

V and J are TRBV25-1 and TRBJ2-5; 11 nucleotides agree with TRBD2. The V segment lost 1 base and the J segment 1 base; nucleotides outside the gene matches: 2. The CDR3 totals 16 residues. Germline loops: CDR1 MGHDK, CDR2 SYGVNS. CDR3 sequence: CASSELGTSGQETQYF. The CDR3 coding sequence is TGTGCCAGCAGTGAATTAGGGACTAGCGGCCAAGAGACCCAGTACTTC.

V usage is TRBV5-1 and J usage is TRBJ2-7; 11 positions match TRBD2. V dropped 4 bases and J dropped 2; count of bases not matched to a gene: 11. There are 17 residues in the CDR3. Germline V lookup: CDR1 SGHRS, CDR2 YFSETQ. CDR3: CASSQRPSGRPTYEQYF. The CDR3 DNA sequence: TGCGCCAGCAGCCAACGACCTAGCGGGAGGCCCACCTACGAGCAGTACTTC.

V is TRBV7-2 and J is TRBJ2-7, with D possibly called TRBD1 or TRBD2 (6 bases each). Germline CDR1 and CDR2: SGHTA and FQGNSA. The CDR3 is 15 amino acids. Trimming shortened V by 4 bases and J by 6 bases, and 19 bases separated the two germline ends. CDR3 in DNA: TGTGCCAGCAGCTCGCAACAGGGAGGAGTGGGCGAGCAGTACTTC. Protein: CASSSQQGGVGEQYF.